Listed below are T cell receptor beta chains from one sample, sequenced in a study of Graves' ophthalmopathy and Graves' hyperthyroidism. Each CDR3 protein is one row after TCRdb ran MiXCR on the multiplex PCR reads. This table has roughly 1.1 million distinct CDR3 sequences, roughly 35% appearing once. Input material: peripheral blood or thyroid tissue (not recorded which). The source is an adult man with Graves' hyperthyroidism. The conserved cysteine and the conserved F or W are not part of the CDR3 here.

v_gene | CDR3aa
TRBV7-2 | ASSILGPRQGNQPQH
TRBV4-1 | ASSQDNPGNQPQH
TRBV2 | ASSETAGGTDTQY
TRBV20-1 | SAGTGNNQPQH
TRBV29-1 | SGILAGSTDTQY
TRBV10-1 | ASSDQASTDTQC
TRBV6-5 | ASSYPRHRATSEQY
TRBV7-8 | ASRSGTGNLYGYT
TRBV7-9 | ASSPGQGMTTNEKLF
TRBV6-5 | ASSSVDRGYYEQY
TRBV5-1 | ASSFSGKGGDTQY
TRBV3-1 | ASSQGRTGAAYEQY
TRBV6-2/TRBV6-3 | ASSYAGVNEQY
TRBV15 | ATSRDRGHEGAQRTEAF
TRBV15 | ATSSQGGGVGNSPLH
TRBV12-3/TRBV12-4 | ASSTWGGAGANVLT
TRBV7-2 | AGSSVSQPQH
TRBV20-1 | SARGVAEAF
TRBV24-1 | ATSVTGGDGYT
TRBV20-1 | SAEDRYSGNTIY
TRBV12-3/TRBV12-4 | ASSPATVRGPYEQY
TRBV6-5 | ASSYTRTSGVETQY
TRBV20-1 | SARWQYYGYT
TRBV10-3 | AIRLDRENAEAF
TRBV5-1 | ASSLLGGDEKLF
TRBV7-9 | ASSLFTGLTYEQY
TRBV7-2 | ASSLVVVRNQPQH
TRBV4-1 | ASSGGQPNSPLH
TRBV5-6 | ASSLDFGRGYT
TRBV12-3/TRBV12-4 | ASLGGGLETQY
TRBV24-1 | SAGGTLNTEAF
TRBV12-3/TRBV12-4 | ASNLYASQEAF
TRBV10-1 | ASSENRGGKAF
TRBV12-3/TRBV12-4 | ASSLFSGGQGAGGYT
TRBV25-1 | ASGRTGGQETQY